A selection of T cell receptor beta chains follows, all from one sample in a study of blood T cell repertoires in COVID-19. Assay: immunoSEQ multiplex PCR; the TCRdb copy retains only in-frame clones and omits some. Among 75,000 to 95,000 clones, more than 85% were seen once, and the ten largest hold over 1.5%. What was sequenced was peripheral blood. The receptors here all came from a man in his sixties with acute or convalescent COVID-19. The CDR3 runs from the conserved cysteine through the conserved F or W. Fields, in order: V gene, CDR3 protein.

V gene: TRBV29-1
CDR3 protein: CSARQGTGGNEQFF

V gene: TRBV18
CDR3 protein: CASSPPNGGYNEQFF

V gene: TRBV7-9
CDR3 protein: CASSKPTGSTNEKLFF

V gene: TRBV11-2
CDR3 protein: CASSLEQGTEAFF

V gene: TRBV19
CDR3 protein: CASSISAAAATGELFF

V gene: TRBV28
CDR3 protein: CASSLDRGLLAFF

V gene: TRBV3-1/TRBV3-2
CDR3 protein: CASSQGTSGRVNEQFF

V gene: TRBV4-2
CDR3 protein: CASSQGDTGTYEQYF

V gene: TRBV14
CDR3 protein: CASSPLVGRGNTEAFF

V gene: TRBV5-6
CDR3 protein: CASSVDRKIYGYTF

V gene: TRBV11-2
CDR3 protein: CASRTGTGHTGELFF

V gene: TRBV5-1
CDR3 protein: CASSLKALAGPTYEQYF

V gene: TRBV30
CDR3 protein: CAWSRGSSTDTQYF

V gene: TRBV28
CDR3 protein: CASSSPGQGAPFSGNTIYF

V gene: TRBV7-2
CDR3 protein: CASSADRGRYEQYF

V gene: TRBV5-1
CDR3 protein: CASSVQGADGGELFF

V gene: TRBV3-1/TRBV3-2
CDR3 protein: CASSHGLLGLGEQYF

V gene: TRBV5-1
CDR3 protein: CASSLRAVGFEQYF

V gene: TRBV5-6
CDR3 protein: CASSPRDRPNYGYTF

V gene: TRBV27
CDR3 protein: CASSLWGLAGVKSEQYF

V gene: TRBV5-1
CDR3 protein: CASSSGQGHTEAFF

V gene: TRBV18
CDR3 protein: CASSPGGGREQYF

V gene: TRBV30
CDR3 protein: CAWSSETRGYTF

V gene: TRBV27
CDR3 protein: CASSSTVSTDTQYF

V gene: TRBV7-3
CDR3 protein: CASSVSGSSYNEQFF

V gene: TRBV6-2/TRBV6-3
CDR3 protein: CASSYGTGGSYEQYF

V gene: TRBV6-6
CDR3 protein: CASKTSGSGNEQFF

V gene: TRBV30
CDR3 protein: CAWSRGSQSYEQYF

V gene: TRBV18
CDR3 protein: CASSPPGLAGTGGEQFF

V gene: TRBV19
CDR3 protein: CASSIDPVPGGFTDTQYF

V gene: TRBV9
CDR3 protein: CASSVGDYPNEQFF

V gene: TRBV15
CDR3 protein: CATSRDQAIETQYF

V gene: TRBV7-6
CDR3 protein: CASSSRTGGTGELFF

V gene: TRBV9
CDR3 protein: CASSPSGTTNQPQHF

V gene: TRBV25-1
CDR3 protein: CASSDGGSAGNTIYF

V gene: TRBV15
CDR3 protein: CATSRGGQGGRNYGYTF

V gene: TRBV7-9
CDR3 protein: CASSLVVDTNQFEKLFF

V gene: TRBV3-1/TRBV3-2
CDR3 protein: CASSHGTSEYNEQFF

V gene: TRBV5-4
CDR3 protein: CASSPGVYQETQYF

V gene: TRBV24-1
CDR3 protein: CATSDTTGEWSSYNEQFF

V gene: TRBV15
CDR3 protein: CATSGFQVLYGYTF

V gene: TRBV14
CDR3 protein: CASSQGQNTEAFF

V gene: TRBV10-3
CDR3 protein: CATTVGQDTEAFF

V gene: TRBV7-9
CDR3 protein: CASRHSGSYNEQFF

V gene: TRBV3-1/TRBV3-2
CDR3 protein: CASSQRRGDTQYF